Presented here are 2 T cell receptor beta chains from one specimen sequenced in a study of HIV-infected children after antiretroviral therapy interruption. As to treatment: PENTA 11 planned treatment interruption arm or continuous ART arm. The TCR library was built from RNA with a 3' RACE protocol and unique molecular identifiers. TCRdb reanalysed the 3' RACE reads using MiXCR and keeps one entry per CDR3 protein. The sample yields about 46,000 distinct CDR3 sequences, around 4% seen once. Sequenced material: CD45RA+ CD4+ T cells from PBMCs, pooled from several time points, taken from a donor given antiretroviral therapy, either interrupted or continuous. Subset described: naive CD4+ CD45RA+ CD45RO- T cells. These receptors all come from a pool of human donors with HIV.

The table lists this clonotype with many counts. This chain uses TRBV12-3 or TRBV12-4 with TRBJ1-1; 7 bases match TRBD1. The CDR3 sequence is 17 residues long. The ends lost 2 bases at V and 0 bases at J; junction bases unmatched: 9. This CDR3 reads CASSLSRTGYMNTEAFF. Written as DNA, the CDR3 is TGTGCCAGCAGTTTAAGCCGGACAGGCTACATGAACACTGAAGCTTTCTTT.

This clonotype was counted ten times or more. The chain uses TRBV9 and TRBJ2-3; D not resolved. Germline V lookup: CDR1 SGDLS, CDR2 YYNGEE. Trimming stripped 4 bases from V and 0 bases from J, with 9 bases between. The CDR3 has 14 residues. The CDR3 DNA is TGTGCCAGCAGCAGGACGGGCAGCACAGATACGCAGTATTTT. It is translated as CASSRTGSTDTQYF. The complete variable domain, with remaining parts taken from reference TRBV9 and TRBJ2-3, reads DSGVTQTPKHLITATGQRVTLRCSPRSGDLSVYWYQQSLDQGLQFLIQYYNGEERAKGNILERFSAQQFPDLHSELNLSSLELGDSALYFCASSRTGSTDTQYFGPGTRLTVL.